The present TCR beta chain was sequenced within a study of identifying expanded T cells in peripheral blood. In germline, CDR1 is MNHEY, CDR2 SVGAGI. This CDR3 region has 15 residues. V lost 6 bases to trimming and J lost 2 bases, with 14 bases between them. Healthy donors had no documented immune events, such as infections, while sampled. The data were produced by immunoSEQ multiplex PCR, yet TCRdb's version contains in-frame clones alone and is incomplete. Altogether more than 85,000 clones are present, around 88% being singletons, with the ten largest covering roughly an eighth. In the case of this clone: Its antigen is not identified.

Study-level findings and limits: Differentially abundant clones: approximately 1.3 between replicates, approximately 15 at roughly 13 days, roughly 18 at four. Clone count variance between roughly 2-week samples rose with total template count.

The sequence came from a person between 18 and 69 years old in good health. The chain recombines TRBV6-5 with TRBJ1-5; possible D gene TRBD1, 6 bases. Material for sequencing was blood. The CDR3 sequence is CASRGTLWGNQPQHF. For the CDR3, the DNA is TGTGCCAGCAGGGGGACACTATGGGGCAATCAGCCCCAGCATTTT.